This record concerns one TCR beta chain sequence. These data come from a study of technical replicates of blood from a few donors. V shed 8 bases, J shed 5 bases, and the junction held 9 bases outside the gene matches. CDR1 is LGHNT, CDR2 FRNRAP, per germline. The CDR3 spans 14 residues. TCRdb keeps only in-frame clones here, not all; method: immunoSEQ multiplex PCR. The sample holds 74,000 or so clones; 85% to 95% are singletons and the top ten take around 0.4%. This TCR was recovered from a human donor in good health. This chain links TRBV12-5 with TRBJ2-1, with 7 bases aligning to TRBD2. Input material: T cells isolated from PBMCs. Here the CDR3 DNA reads TGTGCTAGTCATCTCTTGCGGGAGAACAATGAGCAGTTCTTC. Translated: CASHLLRENNEQFF. Full variable domain (missing parts from reference TRBV12-5 and TRBJ2-1): DARVTQTPRHKVTEMGQEVTMRCQPILGHNTVFWYRQTMMQGLELLAYFRNRAPLDDSGMPKDRFSAEMPDATLATLKIQPSEPRDSAVYFCASHLLRENNEQFFGPGTRLTVL.